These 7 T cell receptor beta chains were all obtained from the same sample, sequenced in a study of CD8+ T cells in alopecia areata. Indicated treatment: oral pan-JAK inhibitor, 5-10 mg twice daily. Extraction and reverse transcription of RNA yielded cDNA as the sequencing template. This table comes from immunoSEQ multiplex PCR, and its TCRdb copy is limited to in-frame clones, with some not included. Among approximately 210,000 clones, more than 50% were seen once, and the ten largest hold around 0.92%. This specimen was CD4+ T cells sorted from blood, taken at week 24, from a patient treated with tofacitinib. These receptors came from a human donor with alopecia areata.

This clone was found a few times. The CDR3, as DNA: TGTGCCAGTAGTGGGGGGCTAGCGTCAGCGCAGTATTTT. Protein product: CASSGGLASAQYF. V and J are TRBV19 and TRBJ2-3, with D possibly called TRBD1 or TRBD2 (6 bases each). CDR1 is LNHDA and CDR2 is SQIVND in the germline V gene (reference sequence). V dropped 5 bases and J dropped 10 bases, with 16 bases sitting between them. This CDR3 contains 13 residues.

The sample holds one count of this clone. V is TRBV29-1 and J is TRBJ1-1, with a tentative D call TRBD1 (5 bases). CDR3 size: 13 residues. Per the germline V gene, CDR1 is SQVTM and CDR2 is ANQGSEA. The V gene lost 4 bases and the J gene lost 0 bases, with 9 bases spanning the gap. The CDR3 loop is CSVGGPMNTEAFF. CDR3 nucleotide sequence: TGCAGCGTTGGGGGACCTATGAACACTGAAGCTTTCTTT. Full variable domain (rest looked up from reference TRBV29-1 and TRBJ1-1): SAVISQKPSRDICQRGTSLTIQCQVDSQVTMMFWYRQQPGQSLTLIATANQGSEATYESGFVIDKFPISRPNLTFSTLTVSNMSPEDSSIYLCSVGGPMNTEAFFGQGTRLTVV.

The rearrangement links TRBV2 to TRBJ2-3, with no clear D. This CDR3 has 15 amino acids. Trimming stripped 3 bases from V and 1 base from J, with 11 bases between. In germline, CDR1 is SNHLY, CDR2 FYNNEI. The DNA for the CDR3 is TGTGCCAGCAGTGACCTCGCGGCGGGCACAGATACGCAGTATTTT. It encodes CASSDLAAGTDTQYF. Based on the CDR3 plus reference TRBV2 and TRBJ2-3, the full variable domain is EPEVTQTPSHQVTQMGQEVILRCVPISNHLYFYWYRQILGQKVEFLVSFYNNEISEKSEIFDDQFSVERPDGSNFTLKIRSTKLEDSAMYFCASSDLAAGTDTQYFGPGTRLTVL.

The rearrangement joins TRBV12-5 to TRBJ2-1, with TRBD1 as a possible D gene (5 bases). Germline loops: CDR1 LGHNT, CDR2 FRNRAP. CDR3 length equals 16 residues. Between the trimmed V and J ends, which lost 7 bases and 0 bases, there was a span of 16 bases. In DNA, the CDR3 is TGTGCTAGTGCCCCAAGACAGCTTAACTCCTACAATGAGCAGTTCTTC. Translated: CASAPRQLNSYNEQFF.

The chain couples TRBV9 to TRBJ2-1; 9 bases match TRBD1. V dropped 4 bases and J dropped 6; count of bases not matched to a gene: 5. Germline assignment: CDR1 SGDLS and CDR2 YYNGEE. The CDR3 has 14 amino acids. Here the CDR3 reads CASSLGQGSNEQFF. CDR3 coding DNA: TGTGCCAGCAGCTTAGGACAGGGGTCCAATGAGCAGTTCTTC.

The CDR3 DNA follows: TGCAGCGTTGGCACACTAGGTTTTCCCTACAATGAGCAGTTCTTC. Residues: CSVGTLGFPYNEQFF. J is TRBJ2-1 and V is TRBV29-1; TRBD2 might be the D (5 bases). The ends were cut back, 4 bases at V and 2 bases at J, with 15 bases in the middle. The CDR3 spans 15 residues. In germline, CDR1 is SQVTM, CDR2 ANQGSEA.

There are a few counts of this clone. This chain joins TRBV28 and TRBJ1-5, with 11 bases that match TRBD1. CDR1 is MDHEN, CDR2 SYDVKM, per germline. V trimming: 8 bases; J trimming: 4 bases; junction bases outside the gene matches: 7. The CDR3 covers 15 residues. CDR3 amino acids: CASEDRGRGNQPQHF. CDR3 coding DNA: TGTGCCAGCGAGGACAGGGGGCGAGGAAATCAGCCCCAGCATTTT.